This TCR beta chain was retrieved from a study of T cells in Graves' hyperthyroidism and ophthalmopathy. Study-wide findings and caveats: Model-based prediction identified ophthalmopathy a median roughly six months prior to its onset.

This clonotype was seen ten or more times. What it binds is not known. Germline V CDR1 and CDR2: SGHVS, FQNEAQ. The CDR3 contains 14 residues. V lost 4 bases to trimming and J lost 7 bases; unmatched junction nucleotides: 4. RNA transcripts were the template for amplifying TCR beta CDR3 regions. Initially, a first-round RT-PCR of the TCR CDR3 employed the HTBI primer set. TCRdb analysed the multiplex PCR reads with MiXCR anew, one entry per CDR3 protein. The repertoire consists of 500,000 to 600,000 distinct CDR3 sequences, with 40% to 50% occurring once and the leading ten covering about two fifths. Each diagnosis drew on symptoms, thyroxine, TRAb, thyroid ultrasound and orbital computed tomography findings.

Specimen: peripheral blood or thyroid tissue (not recorded which). This clonotype was sampled from an adult woman with Graves' disease, either hyperthyroidism or ophthalmopathy (not recorded which). The V and J genes are TRBV7-8 and TRBJ1-4, with 9 nucleotides matching TRBD1. The CDR3 DNA follows: TGTGCCAGCAGCTCCGGGACAGGGACTGAAAAACTGTTTTTT. Encoded protein: CASSSGTGTEKLFF.